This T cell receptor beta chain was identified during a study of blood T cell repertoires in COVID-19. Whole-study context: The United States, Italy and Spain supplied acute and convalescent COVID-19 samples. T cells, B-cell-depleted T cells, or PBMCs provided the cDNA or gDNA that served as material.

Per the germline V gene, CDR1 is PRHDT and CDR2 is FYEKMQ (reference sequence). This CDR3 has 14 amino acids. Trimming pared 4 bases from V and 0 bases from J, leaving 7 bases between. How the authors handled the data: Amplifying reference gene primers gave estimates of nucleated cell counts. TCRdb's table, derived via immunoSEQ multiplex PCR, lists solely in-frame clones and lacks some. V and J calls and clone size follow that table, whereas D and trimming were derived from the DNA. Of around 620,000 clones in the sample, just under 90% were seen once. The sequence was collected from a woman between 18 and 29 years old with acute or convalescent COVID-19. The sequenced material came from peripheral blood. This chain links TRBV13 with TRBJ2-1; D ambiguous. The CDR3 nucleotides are TGTGCCAGCAGCTACTCGAGCTCCTACAATGAGCAGTTCTTC. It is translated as CASSYSSSYNEQFF.